A single sample is the source of the 9 T cell receptor beta chains below, sequenced in a study of blood T cell repertoires in COVID-19. Profiled with immunoSEQ multiplex PCR; TCRdb holds only in-frame clones, not every one. Found here are 150,000 or so clones, less than 85% of them singletons; the top ten hold around 3%. Sample: peripheral blood. These receptors all stem from a woman of 80 years or more with acute or convalescent COVID-19.

The chain is built from TRBV2 and TRBJ2-1, with 12 nucleotides matching TRBD1. The germline V gene encodes CDR1 SNHLY and CDR2 FYNNEI. The CDR3 sequence is 16 residues long. The V gene end was trimmed by 1 base and the J gene end by 6 bases; junction bases not matched to a gene: 4. The CDR3 here is CASSEGGTGGFNEQFF. In DNA form, the CDR3 reads TGTGCCAGCAGTGAAGGTGGGACAGGGGGCTTCAATGAGCAGTTCTTC.

This clone was found many times. This sample also contains other DNA sequences that code for the same CDR3. J is TRBJ2-1 and V is TRBV27; D remains unclear. Germline CDR1 is MNHEY and CDR2 is SMNVEV (reference sequence). The germline V and J ends were trimmed by 0 bases and 6 bases, with 6 bases remaining between them. This CDR3 spans 13 amino acids. CDR3 protein: CASSLSRRNEQFF. As DNA, the CDR3 is TGTGCCAGCAGTTTATCCAGGCGCAATGAGCAGTTCTTC.

The CDR3 here is CATSGQTLETQYF. The CDR3 nucleotides read TGTGCCACCAGCGGACAGACTTTGGAGACCCAGTACTTC. The chain couples TRBV24-1 to TRBJ2-5; D possibly corresponds to TRBD1 (6 bases). Trimming removed 7 bases from V and 5 bases from J, with 13 bases in between. CDR1 KGHDR and CDR2 SFDVKD come from the germline V gene. There are 13 residues in the CDR3.

The sample holds many counts of this clone. V usage is TRBV9 and J usage is TRBJ2-2; TRBD2 aligns across 9 bases. Germline CDR1 and CDR2: SGDLS and YYNGEE. V dropped 0 bases and J dropped 6; count of bases not matched to a gene: 12. The CDR3 consists of 18 residues. The CDR3 sequence is CASSVESTLAGLSGELFF. In nucleotides, the CDR3 is TGTGCCAGCAGCGTAGAGTCGACTCTAGCGGGGCTCTCCGGGGAGCTGTTTTTT. Supplemented by reference TRBV9 and TRBJ2-2, the full variable domain reads DSGVTQTPKHLITATGQRVTLRCSPRSGDLSVYWYQQSLDQGLQFLIQYYNGEERAKGNILERFSAQQFPDLHSELNLSSLELGDSALYFCASSVESTLAGLSGELFFGEGSRLTVL.

In this sample, this clone turned up a few times. This chain joins TRBV2 and TRBJ2-1, with D perhaps matching TRBD2 (5 bases). With 3 bases removed from V and 8 bases from J, the gap between germline ends came to 17 bases. The CDR3 sequence is 15 residues long. The germline CDR1 and CDR2 sequences are SNHLY and FYNNEI. The CDR3 nucleotides are TGTGCCAGCAGTGAGGCGGCTAGAATTAGCGATGAGCAGTTCTTC. It specifies CASSEAARISDEQFF.

The J gene is TRBJ2-3, the V gene TRBV30; D perhaps matches TRBD2 (6 bases). The CDR3 runs 12 residues. Germline assignment: CDR1 GTSNPN and CDR2 SVGIG (reference sequence). V was pared by 4 bases and J by 3 bases, with 8 bases between. CDR3 in amino acids: CAWTRETDTQYF. The CDR3 DNA follows: TGTGCCTGGACCCGGGAGACAGATACGCAGTATTTT.

The CDR3 loop is CASSWGQGQDTQYF. The CDR3 DNA is TGTGCCAGCAGCTGGGGACAGGGTCAGGATACGCAGTATTTT. The chain combines TRBV5-6 with TRBJ2-3; 9 bases agree with TRBD1. CDR1 is SGHDT, CDR2 YYEEEE, per germline. This CDR3 has 14 residues. The V segment lost 3 bases and the J segment 6 bases; nucleotides outside the gene matches: 5.

This clone was recorded a few times. The chain is built from TRBV6-2 or TRBV6-3 and TRBJ1-2; 7 bases are a match to TRBD1. CDR3 length: 15 residues. J gave up 4 bases and V 2 bases, and 7 bases lay outside the gene matches. Germline lookup yields CDR1 MNHEY and CDR2 SVGEGT. The CDR3 reads CASSYAEQGSYGYTF. The CDR3 coding sequence is TGTGCCAGCAGTTACGCAGAACAGGGGAGCTATGGCTACACCTTC.

This chain joins TRBV19 and TRBJ2-3, with D possibly being TRBD2 (6 bases). In germline, CDR1 is LNHDA, CDR2 SQIVND (reference sequence). Trimming cost V 1 base and J 0 bases, with 11 bases left between them. This CDR3 has 16 amino acids. In DNA, the CDR3 is TGTGCCAGTAGTATAGCGCCAGCGGGTAGCACAGATACGCAGTATTTT. Protein: CASSIAPAGSTDTQYF.